This entry lists 6 T cell receptor beta chains sequenced from one sample in a study of CD8+ T cells in alopecia areata. Scientists pooled cutaneous lymph node cells and sorted them on CD4, CD8alpha, NKG2D, NKG2ACE and other markers. RNA extraction and reverse transcription yielded cDNA as sequencing template. Here immunoSEQ multiplex PCR was the method, and the copy in TCRdb shows in-frame clones only, minus some. Observed are approximately 280,000 clones, no singletons, with the top ten taking 0.9% to 1.5%. The material sequenced was CD4+ T cells sorted from a lymph node. These TCRs come from a C3H/HeJ mouse with alopecia areata. The MHC haplotype recorded for the strain is H2-k.

This clone was observed a few times. Gene names follow the mouse nomenclature. The read comes to an end 4 residues before the CDR3 does, leaving the germline J gene to fill in the end. The chain employs TRBV13-3 and TRBJ2-2; 7 nucleotides align to TRBD2. V was pared by 3 bases and J by 0 bases, with 2 bases of the junction left unmatched. The germline CDR1 and CDR2 sequences are NNHDY and SYVADS. The CDR3 sequence is 15 residues long. The covered CDR3 bases are TGTGCCAGCAGTGCCTGGGGGACAAACACCGGG. It is translated as CASSAWGTNTG. The entire CDR3 reads CASSAWGTNTGQLYF. The full variable domain, its missing parts supplied by reference TRBV13-3 and TRBJ2-2, is EAAVTQSPRSKVAVTGGKVTLSCHQTNNHDYMYWYRQDTGHGLRLIHYSYVADSTEKGDIPDGYKASRPSQENFSLILELASLSQTAVYFCASSAWGTNTGQLYFGEGSKLTVL.

A note on this clone: Gene names refer to mouse genes. Read sequence stops 4 residues before the CDR3 end, and the germline J gene provides the missing end. The same CDR3 arises from other DNA sequences in this sample as well. This chain joins TRBV13-1 and TRBJ2-5; tentative D call: TRBD2 (6 bases). The germline V and J ends were trimmed by 0 bases and 2 bases, with 10 bases remaining between them. The length of the CDR3 is 15 residues. Per germline, CDR1 NSHNY and CDR2 SYGAGN. The DNA read from the CDR3 is TGTGCCAGCAGTGATGCTGCTGGGGTCCAAGAC. It is translated as CASSDAAGVQD. The complete CDR3 reads CASSDAAGVQDTQYF.

Of note for this clone: Gene names and germline match the mouse. CDR3 protein: CASSGRDKPNTGQLYF. The DNA read from the CDR3 is TGTGCCAGCAGTGGCCGGGACAAACCAAACACCGGG. The chain employs TRBV13-1 and TRBJ2-2; weak D call: TRBD1 (6 bases). The read falls 4 residues short of the CDR3 end, and the missing part is taken from the germline J gene. Germline-derived CDR1 and CDR2 are NSHNY and SYGAGN. The V end was cut by 3 bases, the J end by 0 bases, with 12 bases between. The CDR3 consists of 16 residues.

Of note for this clone: The gene symbols are mouse symbols. The read ends 4 residues early relative to the CDR3; the germline J gene fills the gap. The same CDR3 can be traced to other DNA sequences in this sample. The chain has TRBV13-2 and TRBJ2-5; 10 nucleotides agree with TRBD2. Germline values: CDR1 NNHNN, CDR2 SYGAGS (reference sequence). The length of the CDR3 is 15 residues. V shed 2 bases, J shed 3 bases, and the junction held 3 bases outside the gene matches. CDR3 bases read: TGTGCCAGCGGTGAGAGGGACTGGGGACAAGAC. Translation: CASGERDWGQD. The full CDR3 reads CASGERDWGQDTQYF.

This clone was counted only a few times. This may arise from a read error, as a much more abundant clone is one base away. Germline and genes here are mouse. The read ends 4 residues shy of where the CDR3 ends; the end is completed using the germline J gene. Other DNA sequences in this sample translate to the same CDR3. The rearrangement joins TRBV13-3 to TRBJ2-5, with 12 bases fitting TRBD2. CDR1 is NNHDY, CDR2 SYVADS, per germline. V was clipped by 3 bases and J by 2 bases; unmatched bases: 1. The CDR3 extends over 15 amino acids. CDR3 bases read: TGTGCCAGCAGTGGGACTGGGGGGGTCCAAGAC. It yields the protein CASSGTGGVQD. The complete CDR3 protein is CASSGTGGVQDTQYF.

Regarding this clone: Gene labels here are mouse ones. The CDR3 protein is CASSETRGRGAETLYF. CDR3 DNA, as far as it was read: TGTGCCAGCAGTGAGACCAGGGGAAGGGGTGCAGAA. V is TRBV13-3 and J is TRBJ2-3, with D possibly being TRBD1 (6 bases). The read terminates 4 residues before the CDR3 end, so the remaining end is supplied by the germline J gene. CDR3 length equals 16 residues. Germline V lookup: CDR1 NNHDY, CDR2 SYVADS. V lost 2 bases, J lost 1 base, and 14 bases lay in between.